This passage covers 9 T cell receptor beta chains from one sample sequenced in a study of OX40 agonist ivuxolimab in advanced cancers. The table came from immunoSEQ multiplex PCR; TCRdb's copy has only in-frame clones and leaves some out. The repertoire includes approximately 70,000 clones, 80% to 90% of them detected once, and about 0.9% sits in the top ten. Sequenced material: CD4+ or CD8+ T cells sorted from blood, taken in a trial of the OX40 agonist ivuxolimab. These receptors were collected from an adult with an advanced solid tumor such as melanoma, head and neck, liver or kidney cancer.

This chain joins TRBV11-2 and TRBJ1-1; D is perhaps TRBD1 (6 bases). The germline V and J ends were trimmed by 5 bases and 4 bases, with 17 bases remaining between them. Germline V gives CDR1 SGHAT, CDR2 FQNNGV. This CDR3 spans 15 amino acids. The CDR3 nucleotides are TGTGCCAGCAGCCCAAGTCAGGGGTCCCGCACTGAAGCTTTCTTT. The encoded protein is CASSPSQGSRTEAFF. The whole variable domain, filled in from reference TRBV11-2 and TRBJ1-1, reads EAGVAQSPRYKIIEKRQSVAFWCNPISGHATLYWYQQILGQGPKLLIQFQNNGVVDDSQLPKDRFSAERLKGVDSTLKIQPAKLEDSAVYLCASSPSQGSRTEAFFGQGTRLTVV.

This clone has only one observation. V and J are TRBV29-1 and TRBJ1-2; D uncertain. Germline V CDR1 and CDR2: SQVTM, ANQGSEA. V was trimmed by 1 base and J by 0 bases, leaving 6 bases between them. This CDR3 is built from 13 residues. The CDR3 DNA reads TGCAGCGTTGAAGTTATCACTAACTATGGCTACACCTTC. This translates into CSVEVITNYGYTF.

This clone turned up a few times. The chain carries TRBV7-3 and TRBJ1-2; 9 bases map to TRBD1. V was clipped by 1 base and J by 7 bases; unmatched bases: 7. The CDR3 has 15 residues. The germline V gene has CDR1 SGHTA and CDR2 FQGTGA. CDR3 amino acids: CASSLSRTGAGGYTF. CDR3 DNA: TGTGCCAGCAGCTTAAGCCGGACAGGGGCAGGTGGCTACACCTTC.

The genes are TRBV7-6 and TRBJ2-7; D remains unclear. V shed 3 bases and J shed 6 bases, with 18 bases lying between them. The germline V gene encodes CDR1 SGHVS and CDR2 FNYEAQ. The CDR3 is 15 amino acids. The CDR3 DNA reads as TGTGCCAGCAGCTTTGGGTTCTCTCAGAGAAGCGAGCAGTACTTC. Translation gives CASSFGFSQRSEQYF.

The chain is built from TRBV15 and TRBJ1-5, with 9 positions matching TRBD1. The V gene end was trimmed by 4 bases and the J gene end by 6 bases; junction bases not matched to a gene: 16. The germline V gene has CDR1 LNHNV and CDR2 YYDKDF (reference sequence). This CDR3 is built from 18 residues. CDR3 sequence (DNA): TGTGCCACCAGCAAGAATACAGGGGGCGGGAGCTGGGGTCAGCCCCAGCATTTT. Residues: CATSKNTGGGSWGQPQHF.

This clone was counted a single time. The chain joins TRBV28 to TRBJ2-7; D is perhaps TRBD2 (7 bases). Deletions cut 5 bases from V and 8 bases from J, with 13 bases between. This CDR3 is 12 amino acids long. Germline V lookup: CDR1 MDHEN, CDR2 SYDVKM. In DNA, the CDR3 is TGTGCCAGCAGTGAGGGGAGGGGGAAGCAGTACTTC. Protein product: CASSEGRGKQYF.

The chain is built from TRBV7-9 and TRBJ2-1; D gene unclear. The CDR3 has 11 residues. CDR1 SEHNR and CDR2 FQNEAQ come from the germline V gene (reference sequence). The V end lost 3 bases, the J end lost 6 bases, and 3 bases lay between the germline ends. CDR3 in amino acids: CASSFANEQFF. CDR3 DNA sequence: TGTGCCAGCAGCTTCGCCAATGAGCAGTTCTTC.

The chain combines TRBV5-6 with TRBJ2-1; 9 nucleotides agree with TRBD2. CDR1 is SGHDT, CDR2 YYEEEE, per germline. Trimming cost V 5 bases and J 12 bases; bases outside gene matches: 6. The CDR3 has 12 amino acids. CDR3 residues: CASSFPAGGQFF. CDR3 DNA: TGTGCCAGCAGTTTCCCAGCGGGGGGGCAGTTCTTC. The full variable domain, rest sourced from reference TRBV5-6 and TRBJ2-1, is DAGVTQSPTHLIKTRGQQVTLRCSPKSGHDTVSWYQQALGQGPQFIFQYYEEEERQRGNFPDRFSGHQFPNYSSELNVNALLLGDSALYLCASSFPAGGQFFGPGTRLTVL.

The chain couples TRBV5-4 to TRBJ2-2, with no clear D. The CDR3 covers 12 residues. Germline V gives CDR1 SGHNT, CDR2 YYREEE (reference sequence). Deletions cut 3 bases from V and 10 bases from J, with 10 bases between. The CDR3 reads CASSSPSKELFF. For the CDR3, the DNA is TGTGCCAGCAGCTCCCCCTCGAAGGAGCTGTTTTTT.